The 7 T cell receptor beta chains presented below share a single source sample, sequenced in a study of blood T cell repertoires in COVID-19. Only in-frame clones appear in the TCRdb table, and some are missing; sequencing was by immunoSEQ multiplex PCR. The table lists 300,000 to 400,000 clones, approximately 89% of them singletons, with 2.3% in the top ten. Material: peripheral blood. The origin of the receptors is a woman between 55 and 75 years old with COVID-19, enrolled during active disease.

The V and J genes are TRBV5-5 and TRBJ1-2; tentative D call: TRBD1 (6 bases). Trimming pared 3 bases from V and 4 bases from J, leaving 13 bases between. This CDR3 contains 14 residues. CDR1 is SGHKS, CDR2 YYEKEE, per germline (reference sequence). The CDR3 sequence is CASSSPKDSYGYTF. The CDR3 nucleotides are TGTGCCAGCAGCTCCCCTAAGGACAGCTATGGCTACACCTTC.

The chain carries TRBV6-5 and TRBJ2-2, with 7 bases fitting TRBD1. The CDR3 totals 14 residues. Germline CDR1 MNHEY, CDR2 SVGAGI. With 6 bases clipped from V and 5 bases from J, the junction kept 6 bases outside the gene matches. The CDR3 DNA follows: TGTGCCAGCAGAATAGGCAGGGGGACCGGGGAGCTGTTTTTT. Its translation: CASRIGRGTGELFF.

The V and J genes are TRBV19 and TRBJ2-1, with TRBD2 as a possible D gene (7 bases). V gave up 2 bases and J gave up 1 base, with 12 bases separating them. The CDR3 covers 16 residues. CDR1 is LNHDA, CDR2 SQIVND, per germline (reference sequence). The CDR3 region has the DNA TGTGCCAGTAGTATACTGCGGGGGCCGTCCTACAATGAGCAGTTCTTC. Protein sequence: CASSILRGPSYNEQFF. The whole variable domain, filled in from reference TRBV19 and TRBJ2-1, reads DGGITQSPKYLFRKEGQNVTLSCEQNLNHDAMYWYRQDPGQGLRLIYYSQIVNDFQKGDIAEGYSVSREKKESFPLTVTSAQKNPTAFYLCASSILRGPSYNEQFFGPGTRLTVL.

The chain carries TRBV2 and TRBJ2-7, with a weak D call TRBD2 (5 bases). The germline V and J ends were trimmed by 2 bases and 4 bases, with 12 bases remaining between them. Germline V gene sequence: CDR1 SNHLY, CDR2 FYNNEI. The CDR3 runs to 14 residues. The CDR3 here is CASSEPLASYEQYF. The CDR3 DNA follows: TGTGCCAGCAGTGAACCTCTAGCCAGTTACGAGCAGTACTTC.

In its sample, this clone was seen once. In DNA, the CDR3 is TGCGCCAGCAGTGGTCGGTCAGGCCTCATGAACACTGAAGCTTTCTTT. Its translation: CASSGRSGLMNTEAFF. The chain carries TRBV5-1 and TRBJ1-1; D gene ambiguous. Trimming left V 5 bases short and J 0 bases short, with 17 bases between. The CDR3 is 16 residues long. Germline V gene data show CDR1 as SGHRS and CDR2 as YFSETQ.

The rearrangement joins TRBV6-5 to TRBJ1-1; 7 bases fit TRBD1. This CDR3 is 14 amino acids long. Germline CDR1 MNHEY, CDR2 SVGAGI. V was pared by 7 bases and J by 1 base, with 6 bases of the junction left unmatched. This chain's CDR3 is CASTPGQANTEAFF. For the CDR3, the DNA is TGTGCCAGCACTCCAGGACAGGCGAACACTGAAGCTTTCTTT.

This rearrangement joins TRBV6-1 to TRBJ1-1; 7 nucleotides align to TRBD1. This CDR3 region has 16 residues. Germline V gene sequence: CDR1 MNHNS, CDR2 SASEGT. The junction had 7 bases not matched to a gene; V was cut back by 3 bases and J by 0 bases. The CDR3: CASSDHATGMNTEAFF. The DNA for the CDR3 is TGTGCCAGCAGTGACCATGCGACAGGGATGAACACTGAAGCTTTCTTT.